The table lists the clone carrying this T cell receptor beta chain with many counts. What it binds is not known. The source material, RNA transcripts, was used to amplify TCR beta CDR3 regions. HTBI primers were the set used in a first-round RT-PCR of the TCR CDR3. Each CDR3 protein is one row after TCRdb ran MiXCR on the multiplex PCR reads. The sample has 300,000 to 500,000 distinct CDR3 sequences, more than 13% seen once. The source of the sample is a study of T cells in Graves' hyperthyroidism and ophthalmopathy. The overall study: Peripheral blood draws took place at initial diagnosis, ahead of any treatment.

General study results and limits: Clonotypes that were expanded in thyroid above 0.001 mostly appeared in blood too.

Germline CDR1 reads SGHTS; CDR2 reads YDEGEE. V dropped 3 bases and J dropped 1 base, with 8 bases sitting between them. CDR3 size: 14 residues. Sequences were obtained from blood. The chain employs TRBV5-8 and TRBJ1-5; tentatively, D is TRBD1 (6 bases). This sequence was found in a man aged 50 to 59 with Graves' ophthalmopathy. The CDR3 DNA follows: TGTGCCAGCAGCTGGGGGCAGAGCAATCAGCCCCAGCATTTT. This gives the protein CASSWGQSNQPQHF.